This is a list of T cell receptor beta chains from one sample in a study of T cell repertoires in aging, cancer and after chemotherapy. TCRdb recomputed calls from the multiplex PCR reads with MiXCR, one row per CDR3 protein. The sample contains about 11,000 distinct CDR3 sequences, roughly a quarter of which appear only once. Sequencing input: blood. Receptors originate from a human donor in good health. CDR3s include the opening cysteine and the closing phenylalanine or tryptophan. D genes are given only for firm matches. Only some rows state a clone size, as once, few, many or a class for expanded clones.

d_call: TRBD1
v_call: TRBV6-5
j_call: TRBJ1-6
clone_size: medium-sized
cdr3_aa: CASRPRQGVAPLHF
cdr3_nt: TGTGCCAGCAGGCCCCGACAGGGGGTAGCACCCCTCCACTTT

d_call: -
v_call: TRBV28
j_call: TRBJ2-1
clone_size: -
cdr3_aa: CASSPGLQGYEQFF
cdr3_nt: TGTGCCAGCAGTCCCGGGCTACAGGGATATGAGCAGTTCTTC

d_call: -
v_call: TRBV12-3/TRBV12-4
j_call: TRBJ1-2
clone_size: medium-sized
cdr3_aa: CASSLATKGELGYTF
cdr3_nt: TGTGCCAGCAGTTTAGCCACTAAGGGGGAATTGGGCTACACCTTC

d_call: TRBD2
v_call: TRBV5-1
j_call: TRBJ2-3
clone_size: few
cdr3_aa: CASSLFGGAIDTQYF
cdr3_nt: TGCGCCAGCAGCTTGTTCGGGGGGGCGATAGATACGCAGTATTTT

d_call: TRBD1
v_call: TRBV2
j_call: TRBJ2-1
clone_size: -
cdr3_aa: CASEPQDRAAEQFF
cdr3_nt: TGTGCCAGCGAACCACAGGACAGGGCCGCTGAGCAGTTCTTC

d_call: -
v_call: TRBV7-2
j_call: TRBJ2-1
clone_size: medium-sized
cdr3_aa: CASSHPGLEQFF
cdr3_nt: TGTGCCAGCAGCCATCCGGGACTGGAGCAGTTCTTC

d_call: TRBD1
v_call: TRBV11-1
j_call: TRBJ1-4
clone_size: medium-sized
cdr3_aa: CASSLGQGSEKLFF
cdr3_nt: TGTGCCAGCAGCCTCGGACAGGGAAGTGAAAAACTGTTTTTT

d_call: -
v_call: TRBV5-6
j_call: TRBJ1-2
clone_size: few
cdr3_aa: CASSPWDFTDYGYTF
cdr3_nt: TGTGCCAGCAGCCCCTGGGATTTCACGGACTATGGCTACACCTTC

d_call: -
v_call: TRBV5-1
j_call: TRBJ1-1
clone_size: few
cdr3_aa: CASSDPQGNTEAFF
cdr3_nt: TGCGCCAGCAGCGACCCACAGGGGAACACTGAAGCTTTCTTT

d_call: -
v_call: TRBV29-1
j_call: TRBJ1-1
clone_size: medium-sized
cdr3_aa: CSVEEAVKAFF
cdr3_nt: TGCAGCGTTGAAGAGGCCGTGAAGGCTTTCTTT

d_call: -
v_call: TRBV30
j_call: TRBJ1-5
clone_size: medium-sized
cdr3_aa: CAWSLLDNQPQHF
cdr3_nt: TGTGCCTGGAGTCTGCTGGACAATCAGCCCCAGCATTTT

d_call: TRBD2
v_call: TRBV10-3
j_call: TRBJ2-1
clone_size: -
cdr3_aa: CAISESEASGDYNEQFF
cdr3_nt: TGTGCCATCAGTGAGTCGGAGGCTAGCGGGGACTACAATGAGCAGTTCTTC

d_call: -
v_call: TRBV7-9
j_call: TRBJ1-4
clone_size: medium-sized
cdr3_aa: CASSWNTGKEKLFF
cdr3_nt: TGTGCCAGCAGCTGGAACACAGGGAAGGAAAAACTGTTTTTT

d_call: -
v_call: TRBV5-4
j_call: TRBJ2-5
clone_size: -
cdr3_aa: CASSATAGQETQYF
cdr3_nt: TGTGCCAGCAGCGCGACGGCAGGACAAGAGACCCAGTACTTC

d_call: TRBD2
v_call: TRBV6-1
j_call: TRBJ2-1
clone_size: -
cdr3_aa: CASSEVPLLAGHYNEQFF
cdr3_nt: TGTGCCAGCAGTGAAGTACCTCTTCTAGCGGGGCACTACAATGAGCAGTTCTTC

d_call: -
v_call: TRBV12-3/TRBV12-4
j_call: TRBJ1-4
clone_size: -
cdr3_aa: CASSLGRPDEKLFF
cdr3_nt: TGTGCCAGCAGTTTGGGCAGGCCGGACGAAAAACTGTTTTTT

d_call: -
v_call: TRBV5-1
j_call: TRBJ2-3
clone_size: few
cdr3_aa: CASRRSGAGSLSDTQYF
cdr3_nt: TGCGCCAGCAGGAGGTCGGGGGCGGGGTCCCTCTCGGATACGCAGTATTTT